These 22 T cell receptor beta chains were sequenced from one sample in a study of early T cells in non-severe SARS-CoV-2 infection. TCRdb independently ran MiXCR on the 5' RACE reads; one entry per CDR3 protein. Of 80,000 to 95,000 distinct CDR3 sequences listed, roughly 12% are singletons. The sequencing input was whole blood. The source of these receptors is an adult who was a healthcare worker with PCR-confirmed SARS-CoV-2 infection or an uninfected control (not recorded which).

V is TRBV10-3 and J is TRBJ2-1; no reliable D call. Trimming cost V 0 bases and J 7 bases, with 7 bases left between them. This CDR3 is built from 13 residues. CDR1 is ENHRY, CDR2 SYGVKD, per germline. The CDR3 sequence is CAISESSTNEQFF. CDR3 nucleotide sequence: TGTGCCATCAGTGAGTCCAGTACGAATGAGCAGTTCTTC.

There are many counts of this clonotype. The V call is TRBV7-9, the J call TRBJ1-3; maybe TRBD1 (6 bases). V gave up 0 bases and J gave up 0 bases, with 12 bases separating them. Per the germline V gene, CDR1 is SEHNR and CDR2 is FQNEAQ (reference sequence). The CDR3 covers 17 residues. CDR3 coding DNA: TGTGCCAGCAGCTTAGCGTTACAGGGACTCTCTGGAAACACCATATATTTT. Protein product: CASSLALQGLSGNTIYF.

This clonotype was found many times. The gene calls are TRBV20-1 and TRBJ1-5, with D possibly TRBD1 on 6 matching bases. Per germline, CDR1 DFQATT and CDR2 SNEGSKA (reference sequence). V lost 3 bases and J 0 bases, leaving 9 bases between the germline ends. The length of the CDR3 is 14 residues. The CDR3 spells CSARDRVSNQPQHF. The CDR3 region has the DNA TGCAGTGCTAGGGACAGAGTTAGCAATCAGCCCCAGCATTTT.

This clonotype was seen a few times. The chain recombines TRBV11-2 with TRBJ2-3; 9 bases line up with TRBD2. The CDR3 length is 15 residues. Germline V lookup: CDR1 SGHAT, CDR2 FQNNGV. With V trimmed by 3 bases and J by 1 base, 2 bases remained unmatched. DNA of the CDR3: TGTGCCAGCAGCTTCAGGACTAGCGGCACAGATACGCAGTATTTT. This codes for CASSFRTSGTDTQYF.

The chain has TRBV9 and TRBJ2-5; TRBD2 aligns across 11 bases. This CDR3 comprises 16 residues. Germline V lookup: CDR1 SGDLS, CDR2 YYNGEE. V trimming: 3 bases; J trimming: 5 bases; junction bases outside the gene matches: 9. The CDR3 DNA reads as TGTGCCAGCAGCGCGGGTAGCGGGAGGGCCGTCGAGACCCAGTACTTC. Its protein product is CASSAGSGRAVETQYF.

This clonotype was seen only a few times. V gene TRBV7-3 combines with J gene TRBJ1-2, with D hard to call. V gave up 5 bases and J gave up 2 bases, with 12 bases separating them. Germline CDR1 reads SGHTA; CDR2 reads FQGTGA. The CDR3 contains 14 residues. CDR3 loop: CASSPAAGNYGYTF. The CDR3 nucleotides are TGTGCCAGCAGCCCCGCTGCGGGAAACTATGGCTACACCTTC.

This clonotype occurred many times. CDR3 sequence reads: CSVDPGAGQPQHF. The DNA of the CDR3 is TGCAGCGTTGACCCGGGGGCAGGACAGCCCCAGCATTTT. The chain joins TRBV29-1 to TRBJ1-5; D possibly corresponds to TRBD1 (6 bases). V lost 3 bases and J 7 bases, leaving 13 bases between the germline ends. The CDR3 has 13 amino acids. CDR1 and CDR2 (germline): SQVTM, ANQGSEA.

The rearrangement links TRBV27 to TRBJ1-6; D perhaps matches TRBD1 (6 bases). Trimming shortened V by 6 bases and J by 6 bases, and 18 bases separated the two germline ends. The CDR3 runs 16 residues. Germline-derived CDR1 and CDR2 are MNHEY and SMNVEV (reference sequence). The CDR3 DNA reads TGTGCCAGCAGCCCATGGAGGGGGGAAGGTAATTCACCCCTCCACTTT. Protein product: CASSPWRGEGNSPLHF.

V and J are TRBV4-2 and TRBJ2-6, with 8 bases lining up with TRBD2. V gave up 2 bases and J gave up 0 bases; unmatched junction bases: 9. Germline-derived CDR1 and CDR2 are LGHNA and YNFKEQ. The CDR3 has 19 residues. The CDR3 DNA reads TGTGCCAGCAGCCAACGAGTAGTAGCGGGAAGCTCTGGGGCCAACGTCCTGACTTTC. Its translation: CASSQRVVAGSSGANVLTF.

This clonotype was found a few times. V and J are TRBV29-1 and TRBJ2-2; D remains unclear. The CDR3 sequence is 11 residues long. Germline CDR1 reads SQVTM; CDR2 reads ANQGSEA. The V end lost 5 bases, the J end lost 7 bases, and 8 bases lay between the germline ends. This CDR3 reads CSVQQNGELFF. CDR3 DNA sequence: TGCAGCGTTCAGCAGAACGGGGAGCTGTTTTTT.

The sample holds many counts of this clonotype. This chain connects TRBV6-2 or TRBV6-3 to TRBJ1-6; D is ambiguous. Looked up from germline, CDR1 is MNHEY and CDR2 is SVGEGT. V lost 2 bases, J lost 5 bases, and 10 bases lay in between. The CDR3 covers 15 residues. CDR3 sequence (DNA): TGTGCCAGCAGTTACGACGGTCCTCATAATTCACCCCTCCACTTT. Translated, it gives CASSYDGPHNSPLHF.

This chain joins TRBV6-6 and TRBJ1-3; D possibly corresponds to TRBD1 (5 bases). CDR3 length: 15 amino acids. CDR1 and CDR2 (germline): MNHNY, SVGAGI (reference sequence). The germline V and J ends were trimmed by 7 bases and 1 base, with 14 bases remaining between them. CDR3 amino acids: CASIWDGNSGNTIYF. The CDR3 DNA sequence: TGTGCCAGCATTTGGGACGGCAATTCTGGAAACACCATATATTTT.

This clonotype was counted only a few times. CDR3 bases: TGTGCCAGCAGCCACGGGGGGGAGGTTGGCTACACCTTC. Protein sequence: CASSHGGEVGYTF. J is TRBJ1-2 and V is TRBV14; possible D gene TRBD1, 5 bases. V gave up 3 bases and J gave up 7 bases, with 12 bases separating them. Germline CDR1 and CDR2: SGHDN and FVKESK. The CDR3 contains 13 residues.

This CDR3 reads CSARDPAERDYNEQFF. Here the CDR3 DNA reads TGCAGTGCTAGAGATCCGGCGGAGCGGGACTACAATGAGCAGTTCTTC. The J gene is TRBJ2-1, the V gene TRBV20-1; TRBD2 matches at 7 bases. Germline V gene sequence: CDR1 DFQATT, CDR2 SNEGSKA (reference sequence). V lost 0 bases, J lost 3 bases, and 8 bases stayed unmatched. The CDR3 extends over 16 amino acids.

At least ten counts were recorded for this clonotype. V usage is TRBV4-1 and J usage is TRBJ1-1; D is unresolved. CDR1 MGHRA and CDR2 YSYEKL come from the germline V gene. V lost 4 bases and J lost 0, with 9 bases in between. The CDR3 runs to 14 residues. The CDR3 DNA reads TGCGCCAGCAGCCTTTGGGCCCTGAACACTGAAGCTTTCTTT. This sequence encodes CASSLWALNTEAFF.

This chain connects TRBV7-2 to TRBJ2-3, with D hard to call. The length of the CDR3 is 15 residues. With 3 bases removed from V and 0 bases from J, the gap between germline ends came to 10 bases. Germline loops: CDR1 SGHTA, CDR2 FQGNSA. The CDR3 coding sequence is TGTGCCAGCAGCTTGACTTACCAAAGCACAGATACGCAGTATTTT. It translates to CASSLTYQSTDTQYF. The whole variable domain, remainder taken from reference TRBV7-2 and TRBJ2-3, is GAGVSQSPSNKVTEKGKDVELRCDPISGHTALYWYRQSLGQGLEFLIYFQGNSAPDKSGLPSDRFSAERTGGSVSTLTIQRTQQEDSAVYLCASSLTYQSTDTQYFGPGTRLTVL.

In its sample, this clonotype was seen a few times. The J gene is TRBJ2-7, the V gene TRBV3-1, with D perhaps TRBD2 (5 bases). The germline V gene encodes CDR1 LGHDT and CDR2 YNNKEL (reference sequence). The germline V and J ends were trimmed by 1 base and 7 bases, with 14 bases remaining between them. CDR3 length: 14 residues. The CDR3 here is CASSQGVSGLEQYF. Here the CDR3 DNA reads TGTGCCAGCAGCCAAGGCGTCAGCGGCCTGGAGCAGTACTTC.

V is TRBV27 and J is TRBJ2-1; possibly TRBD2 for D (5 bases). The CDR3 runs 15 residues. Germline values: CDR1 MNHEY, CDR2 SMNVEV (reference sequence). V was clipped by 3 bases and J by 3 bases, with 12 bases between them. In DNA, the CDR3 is TGTGCCAGCAGTTTGGGCCGGGGAGTCTACAATGAGCAGTTCTTC. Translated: CASSLGRGVYNEQFF.

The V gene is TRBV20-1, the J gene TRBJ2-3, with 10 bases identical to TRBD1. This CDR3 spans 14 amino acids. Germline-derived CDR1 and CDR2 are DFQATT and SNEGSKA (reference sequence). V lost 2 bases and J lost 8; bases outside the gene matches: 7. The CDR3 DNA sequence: TGCAGTGCTAGACTCCCACGGGACAGGGGTACGCAGTATTTT. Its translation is CSARLPRDRGTQYF.

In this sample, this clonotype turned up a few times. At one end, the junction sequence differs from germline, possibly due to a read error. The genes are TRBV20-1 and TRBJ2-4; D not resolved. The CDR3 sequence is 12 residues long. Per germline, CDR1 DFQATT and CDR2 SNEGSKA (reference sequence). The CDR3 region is CSAGELGNIQYF. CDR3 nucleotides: TGCAGTGCTGGAGAGCTCGGTAACATTCAGTACTTC.

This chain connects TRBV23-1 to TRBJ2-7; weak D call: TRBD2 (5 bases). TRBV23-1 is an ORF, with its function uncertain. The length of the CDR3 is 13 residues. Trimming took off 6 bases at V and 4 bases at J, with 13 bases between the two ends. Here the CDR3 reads CASRQRRRYEQYF. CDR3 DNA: TGCGCCAGCAGACAGCGGAGGCGGTACGAGCAGTACTTC.

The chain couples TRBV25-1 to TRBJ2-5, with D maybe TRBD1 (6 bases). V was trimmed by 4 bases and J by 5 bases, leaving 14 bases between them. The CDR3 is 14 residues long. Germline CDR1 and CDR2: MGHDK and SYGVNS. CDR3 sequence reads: CASSAADRQETQYF. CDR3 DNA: TGTGCCAGCAGTGCGGCGGACAGACAGGAGACCCAGTACTTC.